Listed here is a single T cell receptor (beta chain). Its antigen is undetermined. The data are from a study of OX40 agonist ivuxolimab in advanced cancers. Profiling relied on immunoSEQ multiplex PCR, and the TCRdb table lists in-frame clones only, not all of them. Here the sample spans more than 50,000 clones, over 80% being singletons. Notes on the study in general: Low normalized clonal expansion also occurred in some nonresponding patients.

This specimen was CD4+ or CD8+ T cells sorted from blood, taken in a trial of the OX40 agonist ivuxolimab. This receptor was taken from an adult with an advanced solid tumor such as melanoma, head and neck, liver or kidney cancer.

CDR3 loop: CAARDSYYEQYF. CDR3 sequence (DNA): TGTGCCGCCCGGGACTCCTACTACGAGCAGTACTTC. The chain combines TRBV6-1 with TRBJ2-7, with a tentative D call TRBD2 (6 bases). V lost 11 bases and J lost 3, with 14 bases in between. Germline lookup yields CDR1 MNHNS and CDR2 SASEGT. This CDR3 region has 12 residues.